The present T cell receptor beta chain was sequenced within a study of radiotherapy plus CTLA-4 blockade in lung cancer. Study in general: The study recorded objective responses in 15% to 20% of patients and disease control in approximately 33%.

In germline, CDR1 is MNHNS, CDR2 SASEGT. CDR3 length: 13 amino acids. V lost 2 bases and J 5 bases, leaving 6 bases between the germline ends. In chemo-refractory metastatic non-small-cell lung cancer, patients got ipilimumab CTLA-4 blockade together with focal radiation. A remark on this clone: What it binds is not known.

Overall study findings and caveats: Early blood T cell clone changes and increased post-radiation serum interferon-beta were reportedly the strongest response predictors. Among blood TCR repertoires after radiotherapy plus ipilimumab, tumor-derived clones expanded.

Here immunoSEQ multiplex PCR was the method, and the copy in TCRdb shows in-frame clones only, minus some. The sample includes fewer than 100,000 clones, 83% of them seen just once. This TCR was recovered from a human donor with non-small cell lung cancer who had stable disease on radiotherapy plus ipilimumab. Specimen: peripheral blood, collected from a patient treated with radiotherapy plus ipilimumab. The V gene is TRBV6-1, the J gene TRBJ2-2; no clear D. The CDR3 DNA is TGTGCCAGCAGTGAATATTGGACCGGGGAGCTGTTTTTT. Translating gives CASSEYWTGELFF.